Reported below is one T cell receptor beta chain. Its cognate antigen is unknown. The data are from a study of shared clonotypes between healthy human individuals. Study as a whole: There were three CD4 naive, three CD4 memory, two CD8 naive and one CD8 memory plates per donor. General observations from the study: About 5% of naive CD4 clonotypes were shared across four donors. Only blood samples were collected, and tissue repertoires likely differ.

Germline V gives CDR1 SGHKS, CDR2 YYEKEE (reference sequence). CDR3 length: 15 residues. TCRdb keeps only in-frame clones here, not all; method: immunoSEQ multiplex PCR. The table has some 600,000 clones, approximately 96% seen once. The naive CD8 subset, CD45RO-negative cells positively selected for CCR7, excluded terminally differentiated effector memory CD45RA+ cells. V usage is TRBV5-5 and J usage is TRBJ2-2; no reliable D call. The origin of this receptor is a woman under 40 in good health. Sample: naive CD8+ T cells sorted from blood. The CDR3 sequence is CATGLGDTNTGELFF. The CDR3 nucleotides are TGTGCTACTGGCCTTGGTGACACAAACACCGGGGAGCTGTTTTTT.